A selection of T cell receptor beta chains follows, all from one sample in a study of human T cells and chemical hapten exposure. TCRdb used MiXCR to reprocess the 5' RACE reads, holding one entry per CDR3 protein. The repertoire holds about 140,000 distinct CDR3 sequences, with about 4% as singletons. The receptors come from a female donor in good health. CDR3s include the opening cysteine and the closing phenylalanine or tryptophan. The D gene is left open where the match is weak. Where a row states a size, it is once, few, many or the class of an expanded clone; other rows omit it.

13,TRBJ1-1,-,many,TRBV2,TGTGCCAGCAGTGAACGGAGGACCACTGAAGCTTTCTTT,CASSERRTTEAFF
15,TRBJ2-1,-,-,TRBV5-4,TGTGCCAGCAGCTTGGTTAGCGGTTCCTACAATGAGCAGTTCTTC,CASSLVSGSYNEQFF
15,TRBJ1-5,-,many,TRBV12-3/TRBV12-4,TGTGCCAGCAGGACTGGACAGCGCGGCAATCAGCCCCAGCATTTT,CASRTGQRGNQPQHF
15,TRBJ1-1,-,-,TRBV6-1,TGTGCCAGCAAACCCGAACAGGGTTGCTCCACTGAAGCTTTCTTT,CASKPEQGCSTEAFF
14,TRBJ1-1,-,many,TRBV7-3,TGTGCCAGCAGCCTAGGGGTGAAGAACACTGAAGCTTTCTTT,CASSLGVKNTEAFF
16,TRBJ2-1,TRBD2,many,TRBV6-5,TGTGCCAGCAGTCAGCAGCGGGGGGGCCTTTACAATGAGCAGTTCTTC,CASSQQRGGLYNEQFF
16,TRBJ2-2,TRBD2,many,TRBV4-3,TGCGCCAGCAGCCAAAGCGGGACCCAGAACACCGGGGAGCTGTTTTTT,CASSQSGTQNTGELFF
15,TRBJ2-5,-,many,TRBV7-2,TGTGCCAGCAGCGGGGGGAGACTCGTAAAAGAGACCCAGTACTTC,CASSGGRLVKETQYF
17,TRBJ1-4,-,many,TRBV6-6,TGTGCCAGCAGTTACTCGAGCCCCGGGGCAACTAATGAAAAACTGTTTTTT,CASSYSSPGATNEKLFF
16,TRBJ1-1,-,many,TRBV5-1,TGCGCCAGCAGCTTGAACCCTCCAGGGTTGAACACTGAAGCTTTCTTT,CASSLNPPGLNTEAFF
16,TRBJ2-1,-,many,TRBV30,TGTGCCTGGAGTGTACGGGGCATCCGCTCCTACAATGAGCAGTTCTTC,CAWSVRGIRSYNEQFF
15,TRBJ1-6,-,many,TRBV7-3,TGTGCCAGCAGCTCGGAGGGAGGTCCTAATTCACCCCTCCACTTT,CASSSEGGPNSPLHF
12,TRBJ1-5,-,many,TRBV20-1,TGCAGTGCCTATGGTAGCAATCAGCCCCAGCATTTT,CSAYGSNQPQHF
14,TRBJ1-5,-,many,TRBV12-3/TRBV12-4,TGTGCCAGCAGTGGCGACGGTGGGGGGCAGCCCCAGCATTTT,CASSGDGGGQPQHF
19,TRBJ1-5,-,many,TRBV6-2/TRBV6-3,TGTGCCAGCAGTTACCGCAACACAGGGCTTACTTATAGCAATCAGCCCCAGCATTTT,CASSYRNTGLTYSNQPQHF
17,TRBJ1-5,-,many,TRBV28,TGTGCCAGCAGACATTGGGACGGTCGATCGAGAAATCAGCCCCAGCATTTT,CASRHWDGRSRNQPQHF
15,TRBJ2-1,TRBD2,many,TRBV3-1,TGTGCCAGCAGCCCGGCCGGCGGGGGCTACAATGAGCAGTTCTTC,CASSPAGGGYNEQFF
13,TRBJ2-7,-,-,TRBV7-8,TGTGCCAGCAGCTCGTTGGGCGTTTACGAGCAGTACTTC,CASSSLGVYEQYF
13,TRBJ1-6,-,many,TRBV19,TGTGCCAGTAGTATTAAACCCAGTTCACCCCTCCACTTT,CASSIKPSSPLHF
16,TRBJ2-7,-,many,TRBV29-1,TGCAGCGTTGCGATTCAGTTTGGCACCCTATCGGGGGAGCAGTACTTC,CSVAIQFGTLSGEQYF
13,TRBJ2-7,TRBD1,-,TRBV7-9,TGTGCCAGCAGCCCTGGGACAGGGTTCGAGCAGTACTTC,CASSPGTGFEQYF
19,TRBJ1-6,-,many,TRBV6-5,TGTGCCAGCAGTTTCACCCCCGGGCCCTACGGGGGCACGGGGTCACCCCTCCACTTT,CASSFTPGPYGGTGSPLHF
12,TRBJ2-2,-,many,TRBV29-1,TGCAGCGTCGAGTTCGGCACCGGGGAGCTGTTTTTT,CSVEFGTGELFF
16,TRBJ2-1,TRBD2,many,TRBV10-3,TGTGCCATCAGTGAGTCTAGCGGGGGAATCTACAATGAGCAGTTCTTC,CAISESSGGIYNEQFF
15,TRBJ2-5,TRBD1,many,TRBV5-1,TGCGCCAGCAGCAACTATGGGACAGCACAAGAGACCCAGTACTTC,CASSNYGTAQETQYF
13,TRBJ2-1,-,many,TRBV5-1,TGCGCCAGCAGCTTGCGTGACTACACCGGAAAGTTCTTC,CASSLRDYTGKFF
18,TRBJ2-1,TRBD1,many,TRBV27,TGTGCCAGCAGTTTAAGAGGTGGACAGGCCATCGCCTACAATGAGCAGTTCTTC,CASSLRGGQAIAYNEQFF
16,TRBJ1-2,-,many,TRBV4-3,TGCGCCAGCAGCCAAGATGGTTTTTGGGCTAACTATGGCTACACCTTC,CASSQDGFWANYGYTF
13,TRBJ1-5,-,many,TRBV18,TGTGCCAGCTCACCGGGAGCCAATCAGCCCCAGCATTTT,CASSPGANQPQHF
15,TRBJ1-6,-,many,TRBV6-2/TRBV6-3,TGTGCCACCGAGGTCAGCCTCTCCTATAATTCACCCCTCCACTTT,CATEVSLSYNSPLHF
14,TRBJ1-4,-,many,TRBV20-1,TGCAGTGCTACTGGAGGACCAACTAATGAAAAACTGTTTTTT,CSATGGPTNEKLFF
17,TRBJ1-2,-,many,TRBV20-1,TGCAGTGCTAGAGATGACGGCGGTACCTTAGCTAACTATGGCTACACCTTC,CSARDDGGTLANYGYTF
11,TRBJ2-3,-,-,TRBV6-6,TGTGCCAGCACTTACACAGATACGCAGTATTTT,CASTYTDTQYF
16,TRBJ2-5,-,-,TRBV7-2,TGTGCCAGCAGCTTAGGCGCAGGGAACGGGGTTGAGACCCAGTACTTC,CASSLGAGNGVETQYF
13,TRBJ1-4,-,-,TRBV20-1,TGCAGTGCTGCCGGGACCATTAATGAAAAACTGTTTTTT,CSAAGTINEKLFF
15,TRBJ2-4,-,many,TRBV12-3/TRBV12-4,TGTGCCAGCAGCCCGGACAGCTTAGCCAAAAACATTCAGTACTTC,CASSPDSLAKNIQYF
14,TRBJ1-4,TRBD1,many,TRBV9,TGTGCCAGCAGCGGCGGGACAGGGCCAGAAAAACTGTTTTTT,CASSGGTGPEKLFF
15,TRBJ1-2,-,few,TRBV4-1,TGCGCCAGCAGCCAAGATCCTTCAGGGATACATGGCTACACCTTC,CASSQDPSGIHGYTF
14,TRBJ1-5,-,many,TRBV20-1,TGCAGTGCGCGGAGACGGGGGGCCGATCAGCCCCAGCATTTT,CSARRRGADQPQHF
15,TRBJ2-7,TRBD2,many,TRBV18,TGTGCCAGCTCACCGGGTGGAAGCGGGGTCTACGAGCAGTACTTC,CASSPGGSGVYEQYF
14,TRBJ2-5,-,many,TRBV11-2,TGTGCCAGCAGCCCGCGGGACAACCAAGAGACCCAGTACTTC,CASSPRDNQETQYF
17,TRBJ1-1,TRBD1,-,TRBV5-1,TGCGCCAGCAGCTTGGGGACCCCGGGACAGGGGGCTAATGAAGCTTTCTTT,CASSLGTPGQGANEAFF
16,TRBJ2-1,TRBD2,many,TRBV5-4,TGTGCCAGCAGCTCCGGACTAGCGGGGAATAGTGATGAGCAGTTCTTC,CASSSGLAGNSDEQFF